Detailed here is one T cell receptor beta chain. What it recognizes is unknown. This specimen comes from a study of cytomegalovirus exposure and HLA in healthy donors. General study findings and limits: In presence/absence analyses, roughly uniform sequencing depth across donors was assumed.

Germline trimming cut 2 bases from V and 6 bases from J; bases unmatched to any gene: 7. Germline CDR1 and CDR2: LGHNT and FRNRAP. The CDR3 sequence is 16 residues long. Primers for the PCR totalled 60 Vbeta and 13 Jbeta. The repertoire was sequenced with immunoSEQ multiplex PCR; TCRdb's copy has only in-frame clones and lacks some. The table shows a few hundred thousand clones, with less than 85% occurring only once. The V and J genes are TRBV12-5 and TRBJ2-2; 9 bases agree with TRBD2. The specimen was PBMCs. The sequence was obtained from a girl aged 2 to 10 in good health and CMV-seronegative. CDR3: CASGLFVAGVSGELFF. The CDR3 region has the DNA TGTGCTAGTGGTTTGTTCGTAGCGGGAGTCTCCGGGGAGCTGTTTTTT.